Listed below are T cell receptor beta chains from one sample, sequenced in a study of neoadjuvant anti-PD-1 for oral cavity cancer. TCRdb's copy holds only in-frame clones and misses some; the assay was immunoSEQ multiplex PCR. Among approximately 13,000 clones listed, over 55% were seen once. The sequences come from PBMCs, collected before nivolumab (anti-PD-1) treatment. The receptors come from a person aged 40-85 years with oral cavity squamous cell carcinoma. The CDR3 runs from the conserved cysteine through the conserved F or W. The D gene is left open where the match is weak. Expanded clones get a size class; other rows say once, few or many, or leave the size out.

size	V	J	D	CDR3	DNA
.	TRBV5-1	TRBJ2-2	.	CASSLFLGRNTGELFF	TGCGCCAGCAGCTTGTTCCTAGGCCGGAACACCGGGGAGCTGTTTTTT
.	TRBV5-5	TRBJ1-5	.	CASSSHGRGGYSNQPQHF	TGTGCCAGCAGCTCTCACGGACGGGGAGGGTATAGCAATCAGCCCCAGCATTTT
.	TRBV20-1	TRBJ1-1	.	CSYNRVTEAFF	TGCAGTTATAACAGGGTTACTGAAGCTTTCTTT
.	TRBV28	TRBJ1-2	.	CASSLTGANYGYTF	TGTGCCAGCAGTTTAACGGGAGCGAACTATGGCTACACCTTC
.	TRBV30	TRBJ1-2	.	CAWSVLTLDSVHTF	TGTGCCTGGAGTGTACTTACCTTGGACAGTGTCCACACCTTC
.	TRBV27	TRBJ2-7	TRBD2	CASTPLGGKSYEQYF	TGTGCCAGCACCCCCCTCGGGGGGAAATCCTACGAGCAGTACTTC
.	TRBV9	TRBJ1-4	.	CASSPPNRGSEKLFF	TGTGCCAGCAGCCCCCCGAACCGGGGAAGTGAAAAACTGTTTTTT
.	TRBV5-1	TRBJ2-2	TRBD1	CASSSTGTGGANTGELFF	TGCGCCAGCAGCTCTACCGGGACAGGGGGGGCGAACACCGGGGAGCTGTTTTTT
.	TRBV11-2	TRBJ1-1	.	CASSLESGNTEAFF	TGTGCCAGCAGCTTAGAATCGGGGAACACTGAAGCTTTCTTT
.	TRBV27	TRBJ1-5	.	CASSHRRGGQPQHF	TGTGCCAGCAGTCACCGACGGGGTGGACAGCCCCAGCATTTT
.	TRBV5-5	TRBJ1-2	TRBD1	CASSLTGGIYGYTF	TGTGCCAGCAGTTTGACAGGGGGAATCTATGGCTACACCTTC
.	TRBV2	TRBJ1-1	.	CASIKAGANTEAFF	TGTGCCAGCATTAAGGCAGGGGCGAACACTGAAGCTTTCTTT
.	TRBV6-1	TRBJ1-2	TRBD1	CASSPGTGDGYTF	TGTGCCAGCAGCCCCGGGACAGGGGATGGCTACACCTTC
.	TRBV11-2	TRBJ2-5	TRBD1	CASSATGNKRPQYF	TGTGCCAGCAGCGCGACAGGGAACAAGAGGCCCCAGTACTTC
few	TRBV7-3	TRBJ2-1	.	CASSSKGTREQFF	TGTGCCAGCAGCTCGAAAGGTACCCGAGAGCAGTTCTTC
few	TRBV14	TRBJ1-2	.	CASSQSTTIYGYTF	TGTGCCAGCAGCCAAAGTACAACAATCTATGGCTACACCTTC
.	TRBV19	TRBJ1-1	TRBD1	CASSHRDRGRGSPEAFF	TGTGCCAGTAGCCACCGGGACAGGGGGCGCGGTAGTCCTGAAGCTTTCTTT
.	TRBV27	TRBJ2-1	TRBD2	CASKRSGGYNEQFF	TGTGCCAGCAAACGGAGCGGGGGGTACAATGAGCAGTTCTTC
.	TRBV10-1	TRBJ1-3	.	CARPRASLKYF	TGCGCCCGACCTCGGGCTTCCCTCAAGTATTTT
.	TRBV19	TRBJ2-2	TRBD2	CASSIGSGRATGELFF	TGTGCCAGTAGTATAGGTAGCGGGAGGGCCACCGGGGAGCTGTTTTTT
few	TRBV5-4	TRBJ2-1	.	CASSRGGGAGEQFF	TGTGCCAGCAGCCGGGGAGGGGGAGCTGGTGAGCAGTTCTTC
.	TRBV27	TRBJ2-7	.	CASRESLHYEQYF	TGTGCCAGCAGAGAGAGTCTTCACTACGAGCAGTACTTC
.	TRBV7-2	TRBJ2-7	.	CASSLDSRREQYF	TGTGCCAGCAGCTTAGACAGTCGAAGGGAGCAGTACTTC
.	TRBV18	TRBJ2-3	.	CASSLGATTDTQYF	TGTGCCAGCTCCCTAGGAGCTACCACAGATACGCAGTATTTT
.	TRBV7-9	TRBJ1-4	TRBD1	CASSPRDRGEKLFF	TGTGCCAGCAGCCCCCGGGACAGGGGCGAAAAACTGTTTTTT
.	TRBV15	TRBJ2-1	TRBD2	CATSGSGNLYNEQFF	TGTGCCACCAGCGGTAGCGGGAACCTCTACAATGAGCAGTTCTTC
.	TRBV7-8	TRBJ2-3	.	CASSLGRGLDTQYF	TGTGCCAGCAGCTTAGGGCGGGGGCTAGATACGCAGTATTTT
few	TRBV11-2	TRBJ1-2	.	CASSFLSAVSGYTF	TGTGCCAGCAGCTTTTTGAGTGCTGTTAGTGGCTACACCTTC
.	TRBV21-1	TRBJ1-1	.	CASNLMDRGGVTEAFF	TGTGCCAGCAACCTTATGGACCGCGGCGGGGTCACTGAAGCTTTCTTT
.	TRBV2	TRBJ1-5	.	CASRRTAYSNQPQHF	TGTGCCAGCAGGAGGACAGCTTATAGCAATCAGCCCCAGCATTTT
few	TRBV6-5	TRBJ2-3	.	CASSQDYHTQYF	TGTGCCAGCAGCCAGGACTATCATACGCAGTATTTT
.	TRBV14	TRBJ2-5	.	CASSLRDVMGTQETQYF	TGTGCCAGCAGCCTACGCGATGTGATGGGTACTCAAGAGACCCAGTACTTC
.	TRBV5-8	TRBJ1-1	TRBD1	CASSPGQADTEAFF	TGTGCCAGCAGCCCGGGACAGGCGGATACTGAAGCTTTCTTT
.	TRBV14	TRBJ1-2	.	CASSQGIRANYGYTF	TGTGCCAGCAGCCAAGGCATCCGAGCTAACTATGGCTACACCTTC
.	TRBV27	TRBJ2-7	.	CASSFRAEQYF	TGTGCCAGCAGTTTTAGGGCCGAGCAGTACTTC
.	TRBV13	TRBJ1-1	TRBD1	CASSSLGQALRRNTEAFF	TGTGCCAGCAGTTCCCTCGGACAGGCTCTGAGAAGGAACACTGAAGCTTTCTTT
few	TRBV11-2	TRBJ2-7	.	CASSLAHGSYEQYF	TGTGCCAGCAGCTTGGCCCATGGCTCCTACGAGCAGTACTTC
once	TRBV9	TRBJ2-1	TRBD2	CASSPTERGRGIWNEQFF	TGTGCCAGCAGCCCGACGGAGCGGGGGCGGGGGATTTGGAATGAGCAGTTCTTC
few	TRBV19	TRBJ2-7	TRBD2	CASSRDRGPGGYEQYF	TGTGCCAGTAGTAGAGACCGGGGACCGGGGGGCTACGAGCAGTACTTC
.	TRBV4-2	TRBJ1-2	.	CASSQGDRGYTF	TGTGCCAGCAGCCAAGGGGATCGTGGCTACACCTTC
.	TRBV9	TRBJ1-1	.	CASSVGLVGAENTEAFF	TGTGCCAGCAGCGTAGGGTTAGTTGGGGCCGAGAACACTGAAGCTTTCTTT
.	TRBV4-1	TRBJ2-3	.	CASSQDKGGYGTDTQYF	TGCGCCAGCAGCCAAGATAAGGGGGGGTACGGCACAGATACGCAGTATTTT
.	TRBV6-5	TRBJ1-1	TRBD1	CASSYSIRGRKTEAFF	TGTGCCAGCAGTTACTCGATAAGGGGGCGAAAAACTGAAGCTTTCTTT
few	TRBV29-1	TRBJ2-7	.	CSVGESSYEQYF	TGCAGCGTCGGTGAGAGCTCCTACGAGCAGTACTTC
.	TRBV20-1	TRBJ2-3	.	CSASPSDTQYF	TGCAGTGCTAGTCCCTCAGATACGCAGTATTTT
few	TRBV25-1	TRBJ1-1	.	CASSDSRGPWEAFF	TGTGCCAGCAGTGACTCTAGGGGACCCTGGGAGGCTTTCTTT
.	TRBV9	TRBJ2-3	TRBD2	CASSVAERGGLRKDTQYF	TGTGCCAGCAGCGTAGCTGAGCGGGGGGGCCTTAGAAAAGATACGCAGTATTTT
.	TRBV30	TRBJ1-4	TRBD1	CAWSRQGGEKLFF	TGTGCCTGGAGTCGACAGGGAGGGGAAAAACTGTTTTTT
few	TRBV25-1	TRBJ1-2	.	CASSTIGLGYGYTF	TGTGCCAGCAGCACAATAGGGCTGGGATATGGCTACACCTTC